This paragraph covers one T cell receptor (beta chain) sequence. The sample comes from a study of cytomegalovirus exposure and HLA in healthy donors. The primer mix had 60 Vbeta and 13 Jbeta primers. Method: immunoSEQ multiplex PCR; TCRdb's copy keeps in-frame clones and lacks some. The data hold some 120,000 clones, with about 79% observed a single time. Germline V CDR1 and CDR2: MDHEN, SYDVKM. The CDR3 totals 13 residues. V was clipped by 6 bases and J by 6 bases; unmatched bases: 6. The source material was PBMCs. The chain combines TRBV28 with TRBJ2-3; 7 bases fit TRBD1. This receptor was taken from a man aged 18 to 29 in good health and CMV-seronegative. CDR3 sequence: CASRQGTADTQYF. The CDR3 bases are TGTGCCAGCAGACAAGGGACAGCTGATACGCAGTATTTT.